What follows are 21 T cell receptor beta chains derived from one specimen sequenced in a study of human CD8 memory T cell subsets. The authors defined TPEX cells as CCR7+ PD-1+ TIGIT+ early memory CD8+ T cells carrying exhausted-like traits. UMI-labeled 5' RACE was used, and it produced the TCR beta libraries. TCRdb processed the 5' RACE reads again and assigns one entry to each CDR3 protein, with no DNA. The sample features about 5,800 distinct CDR3 sequences, with 17% in its top ten. The sequencing input was CD8+ T cells from PBMCs. Receptors originate from a human donor in good health.

This chain uses TRBV7-9 with TRBJ1-5; TCRdb's D gene call, TRBD1, goes unchecked for lack of DNA. The germline CDR1 and CDR2 sequences are SEHNR and FQNEAQ (reference sequence). The CDR3 has 16 residues. CDR3 protein: CASSLMAGRGDQPQHF.

This clonotype shows up as medium-sized by frequency. This chain uses TRBV6-5 with TRBJ2-7; absent DNA, TCRdb's TRBD1 call cannot be checked. Germline V gene lookup returns CDR1 MNHEY and CDR2 SVGAGI. This CDR3 contains 15 residues. This CDR3 is CASSGMWGSGYEQYF.

J is TRBJ1-2 and V is TRBV6-4; TCRdb designates TRBD1, a call that cannot be tested without DNA. The germline V gene has CDR1 MRHNA and CDR2 SNTAGT. This CDR3 has 13 amino acids. The CDR3 spells CASSHRVPYGYTF.

The chain combines TRBV19 with TRBJ2-1. There are 15 residues in the CDR3. The V gene's germline CDR1 is LNHDA and CDR2 SQIVND (reference sequence). Here the CDR3 reads CASSLPSTSYNEQFF.

V usage is TRBV15 and J usage is TRBJ2-3; TCRdb picks TRBD2, but there is no DNA to check that call. Germline V gives CDR1 LNHNV, CDR2 YYDKDF (reference sequence). The CDR3 has 15 residues. This CDR3 reads CATSGEREAPDTQYF.

This chain uses TRBV12-3 or TRBV12-4 with TRBJ2-2; TCRdb selects TRBD1, and the lack of DNA leaves this call unchecked. This CDR3 is built from 16 residues. The CDR3: CASSPPRQSNTGELFF.

Its frequency marks this clonotype as large. This chain links TRBV7-8 with TRBJ2-5; TCRdb's D call of TRBD1 is untestable without DNA. The V gene's germline CDR1 is SGHVS and CDR2 FQNEAQ. CDR3 length: 16 residues. CDR3 sequence: CASSLVTGGSQETQYF.

This rearrangement joins TRBV9 to TRBJ2-1; TCRdb names TRBD2, which stays unverified in the absence of DNA. CDR3 size: 15 residues. CDR1 SGDLS and CDR2 YYNGEE come from the germline V gene. The CDR3 protein is CASSLGLAGEGEQFF.

Judged by frequency, this clonotype is medium-sized. The V gene is TRBV6-5, the J gene TRBJ1-2; TCRdb gives TRBD1 as the D gene, but with no DNA this cannot be confirmed. The CDR3 has 15 amino acids. Germline V CDR1 and CDR2: MNHEY, SVGAGI. This CDR3 is CASSSQGGYNYGYTF.

This sequence joins TRBV28 and TRBJ2-1; TCRdb selects TRBD2, and the lack of DNA leaves this call unchecked. Germline CDR1 and CDR2: MDHEN and SYDVKM. The CDR3 totals 14 residues. The CDR3 is CASSPAVFYNEQFF.

The CDR3 loop reads CASSEGTGPYEQYF. The chain links TRBV25-1 to TRBJ2-7; the D call from TCRdb, TRBD1, cannot be confirmed without DNA. The CDR3 is 14 amino acids. Germline V lookup: CDR1 MGHDK, CDR2 SYGVNS.

The rearrangement joins TRBV7-9 to TRBJ2-1; TCRdb names TRBD2, which stays unverified in the absence of DNA. The length of the CDR3 is 14 residues. From germline, CDR1 is SEHNR and CDR2 FQNEAQ (reference sequence). The CDR3 reads CASSFTGTSFEQFF.

V gene TRBV9 combines with J gene TRBJ2-3; absent DNA, TCRdb's TRBD2 call cannot be checked. CDR3 length: 14 residues. The germline gives CDR1 SGDLS, CDR2 YYNGEE. The CDR3 loop is CASSARRERDTQYF.

The chain employs TRBV20-1 and TRBJ2-1; no DNA is available, so the TRBD2 call from TCRdb remains unchecked. The germline CDR1 and CDR2 sequences are DFQATT and SNEGSKA (reference sequence). The length of the CDR3 is 13 residues. CDR3 in amino acids: CSASSGRVWEQFF.

In terms of frequency, this clonotype is medium-sized. V gene TRBV20-1 combines with J gene TRBJ2-7. The CDR3 extends over 14 amino acids. Germline values: CDR1 DFQATT, CDR2 SNEGSKA (reference sequence). CDR3 residues: CSANREEVGYEQYF.

The chain is built from TRBV30 and TRBJ1-1. The CDR3 consists of 12 residues. Germline V lookup: CDR1 GTSNPN, CDR2 SVGIG (reference sequence). The CDR3 sequence is CAWSALNTEAFF.

The V call is TRBV7-9, the J call TRBJ2-1; checking the TCRdb D call of TRBD1 is not possible without DNA. This CDR3 spans 14 amino acids. Germline loops: CDR1 SEHNR, CDR2 FQNEAQ (reference sequence). CDR3 loop: CASSLGQPYNEQFF.

This clonotype is labeled medium-sized based on frequency. This chain uses TRBV28 with TRBJ1-1; TCRdb returns TRBD1, unconfirmable since there is no DNA. The length of the CDR3 is 11 residues. CDR1 and CDR2 (germline): MDHEN, SYDVKM. CDR3 in amino acids: CATFNHPVAFF.

This clonotype counts as medium-sized (0.01 to 0.1%) by frequency. CDR3 residues: CASKPEGSNSPLHF. The rearrangement joins TRBV27 to TRBJ1-6. Germline V lookup: CDR1 MNHEY, CDR2 SMNVEV (reference sequence). This CDR3 contains 14 residues.

The chain combines TRBV7-9 with TRBJ2-7; TCRdb returns TRBD1, unconfirmable since there is no DNA. Germline CDR1 is SEHNR and CDR2 is FQNEAQ (reference sequence). The CDR3 runs 13 residues. The CDR3 spells CASRPDRNYEQYF.

The rearrangement joins TRBV5-1 to TRBJ1-1; TCRdb designates TRBD1, a call that cannot be tested without DNA. Germline CDR1 and CDR2: SGHRS and YFSETQ. CDR3 length: 14 amino acids. CDR3 sequence reads: CASSFGQANTEAFF.